This T cell receptor beta chain was sequenced during a study of response to subunit inactivated influenza vaccine. Study-level findings and limits: Each seasonal flu vaccination may recruit only limited new T cells, authors suggested.

V lost 5 bases and J lost 7; bases outside the gene matches: 10. Germline V CDR1 and CDR2: SQVTM, ANQGSEA. The CDR3 is made up of 13 amino acids. This clonotype was seen more than once but under ten times. The antigen is not known. One entry per CDR3 protein, called by TCRdb with MiXCR from the RT-PCR reads. The data show 700,000 to 800,000 distinct CDR3 sequences, approximately 17% seen once. The genes are TRBV29-1 and TRBJ1-2; TRBD1 matches at 7 bases. This material consisted of PBMCs from blood, taken more than 4 days after vaccination. The TCR comes from a man aged 45-60 years who received an inactivated influenza vaccine. This CDR3 is CSVSNTGVGGYTF. Written as DNA, the CDR3 is TGCAGCGTTTCGAATACAGGGGTTGGTGGCTACACCTTC.